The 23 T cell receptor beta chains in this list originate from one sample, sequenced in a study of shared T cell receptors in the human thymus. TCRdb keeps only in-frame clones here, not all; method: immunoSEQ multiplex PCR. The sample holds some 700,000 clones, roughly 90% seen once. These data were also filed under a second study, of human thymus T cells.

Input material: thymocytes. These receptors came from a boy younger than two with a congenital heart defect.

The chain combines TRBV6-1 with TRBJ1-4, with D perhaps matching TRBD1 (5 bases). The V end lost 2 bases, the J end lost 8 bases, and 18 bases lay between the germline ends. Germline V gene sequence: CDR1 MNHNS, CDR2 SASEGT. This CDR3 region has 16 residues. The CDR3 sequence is CASSEWPWGGGEKLFF. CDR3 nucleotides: TGTGCCAGCAGTGAATGGCCTTGGGGGGGAGGGGAAAAACTGTTTTTT.

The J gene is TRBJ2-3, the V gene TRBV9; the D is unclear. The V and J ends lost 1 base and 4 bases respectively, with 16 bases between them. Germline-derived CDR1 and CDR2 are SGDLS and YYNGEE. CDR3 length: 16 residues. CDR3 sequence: CASSVKDWSCPDTQYF. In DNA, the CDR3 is TGTGCCAGCAGCGTAAAAGACTGGAGTTGCCCAGATACGCAGTATTTT. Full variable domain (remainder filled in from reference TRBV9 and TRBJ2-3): DSGVTQTPKHLITATGQRVTLRCSPRSGDLSVYWYQQSLDQGLQFLIQYYNGEERAKGNILERFSAQQFPDLHSELNLSSLELGDSALYFCASSVKDWSCPDTQYFGPGTRLTVL.

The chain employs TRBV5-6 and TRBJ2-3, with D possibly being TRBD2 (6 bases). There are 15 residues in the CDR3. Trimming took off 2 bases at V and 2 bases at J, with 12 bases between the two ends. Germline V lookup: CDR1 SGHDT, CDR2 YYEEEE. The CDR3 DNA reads TGTGCCAGCAGCTTCGGGGGAGTCTCCACAGATACGCAGTATTTT. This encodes CASSFGGVSTDTQYF.

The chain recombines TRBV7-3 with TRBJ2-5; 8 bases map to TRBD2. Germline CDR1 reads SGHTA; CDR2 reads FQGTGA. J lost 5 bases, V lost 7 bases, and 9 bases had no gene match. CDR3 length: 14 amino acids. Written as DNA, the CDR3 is TGTGCCAGCACCCCGCACGGCGGGAGGGAGACCCAGTACTTC. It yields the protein CASTPHGGRETQYF.

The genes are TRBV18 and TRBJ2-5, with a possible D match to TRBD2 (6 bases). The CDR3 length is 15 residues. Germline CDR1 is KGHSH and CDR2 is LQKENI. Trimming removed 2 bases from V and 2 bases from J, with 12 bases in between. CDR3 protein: CASSPGWGEQETQYF. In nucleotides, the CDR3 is TGTGCCAGCTCACCAGGATGGGGGGAACAAGAGACCCAGTACTTC.

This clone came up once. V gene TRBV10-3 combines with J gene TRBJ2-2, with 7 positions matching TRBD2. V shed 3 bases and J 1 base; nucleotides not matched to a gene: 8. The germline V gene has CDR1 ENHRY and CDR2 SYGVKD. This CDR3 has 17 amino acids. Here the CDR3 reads CAISESDSGKNTGELFF. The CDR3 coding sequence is TGTGCCATCAGTGAATCTGACAGCGGGAAGAACACCGGGGAGCTGTTTTTT.

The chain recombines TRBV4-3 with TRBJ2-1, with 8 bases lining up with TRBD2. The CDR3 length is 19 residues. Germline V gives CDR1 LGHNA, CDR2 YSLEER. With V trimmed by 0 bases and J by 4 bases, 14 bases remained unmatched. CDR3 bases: TGCGCCAGCAGCCAAGATAGGAGGGCGGGACTAGGGGGATACAATGAGCAGTTCTTC. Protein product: CASSQDRRAGLGGYNEQFF.

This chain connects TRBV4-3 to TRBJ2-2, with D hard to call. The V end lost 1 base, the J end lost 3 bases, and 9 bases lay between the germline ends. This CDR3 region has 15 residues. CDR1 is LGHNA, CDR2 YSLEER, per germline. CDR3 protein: CASSQAGFDTGELFF. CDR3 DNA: TGCGCCAGCAGCCAAGCCGGGTTCGACACCGGGGAGCTGTTTTTT.

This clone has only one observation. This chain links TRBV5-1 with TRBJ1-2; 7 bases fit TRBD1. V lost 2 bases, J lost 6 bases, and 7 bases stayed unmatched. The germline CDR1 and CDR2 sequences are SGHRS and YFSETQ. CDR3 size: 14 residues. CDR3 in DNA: TGCGCCAGCAGCTTTGAGGACAGGCTTCATGGCTACACCTTC. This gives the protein CASSFEDRLHGYTF.

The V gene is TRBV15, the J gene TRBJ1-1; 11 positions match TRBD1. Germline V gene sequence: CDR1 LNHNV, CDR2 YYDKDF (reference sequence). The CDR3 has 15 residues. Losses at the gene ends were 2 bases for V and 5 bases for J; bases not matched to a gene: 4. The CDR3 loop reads CATSRSRDRGTEAFF. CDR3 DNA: TGTGCCACCAGCAGATCAAGGGACAGGGGGACTGAAGCTTTCTTT.

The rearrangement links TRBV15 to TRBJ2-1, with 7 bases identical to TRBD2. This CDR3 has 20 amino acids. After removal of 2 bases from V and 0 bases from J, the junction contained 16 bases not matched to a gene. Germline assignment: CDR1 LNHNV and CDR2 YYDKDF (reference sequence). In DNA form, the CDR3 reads TGTGCCACCAGCAGATCCCTTAGCCGACTAGCCAATAGCTCCTACAATGAGCAGTTCTTC. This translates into CATSRSLSRLANSSYNEQFF. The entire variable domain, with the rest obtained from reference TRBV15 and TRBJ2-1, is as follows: DAMVIQNPRYQVTQFGKPVTLSCSQTLNHNVMYWYQQKSSQAPKLLFHYYDKDFNNEADTPDNFQSRRPNTSFCFLDIRSPGLGDTAMYLCATSRSLSRLANSSYNEQFFGPGTRLTVL.

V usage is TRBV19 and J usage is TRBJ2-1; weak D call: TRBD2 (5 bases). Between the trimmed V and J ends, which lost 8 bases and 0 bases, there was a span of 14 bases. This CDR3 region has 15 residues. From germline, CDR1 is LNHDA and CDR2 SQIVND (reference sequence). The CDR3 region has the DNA TGTGCCAGTCGGAGGACTGCAAGCTCCTACAATGAGCAGTTCTTC. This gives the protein CASRRTASSYNEQFF.

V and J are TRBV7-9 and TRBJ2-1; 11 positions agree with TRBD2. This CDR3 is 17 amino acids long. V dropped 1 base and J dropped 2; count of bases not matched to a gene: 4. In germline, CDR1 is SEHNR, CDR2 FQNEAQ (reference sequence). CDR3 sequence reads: CASSLGGLADTYNEQFF. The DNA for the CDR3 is TGTGCCAGCAGCTTAGGGGGACTAGCGGACACCTACAATGAGCAGTTCTTC.

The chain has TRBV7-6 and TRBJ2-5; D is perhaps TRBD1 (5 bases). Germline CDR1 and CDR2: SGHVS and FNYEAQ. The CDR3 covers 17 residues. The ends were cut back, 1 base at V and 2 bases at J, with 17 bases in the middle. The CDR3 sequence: CASSLGSGWPPQETQYF. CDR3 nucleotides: TGTGCCAGCAGCTTAGGGTCAGGGTGGCCCCCTCAAGAGACCCAGTACTTC. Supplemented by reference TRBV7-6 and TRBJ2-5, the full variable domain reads GAGVSQSPRYKVTKRGQDVALRCDPISGHVSLYWYRQALGQGPEFLTYFNYEAQQDKSGLPNDRFSAERPEGSISTLTIQRTEQRDSAMYRCASSLGSGWPPQETQYFGPGTRLLVL.

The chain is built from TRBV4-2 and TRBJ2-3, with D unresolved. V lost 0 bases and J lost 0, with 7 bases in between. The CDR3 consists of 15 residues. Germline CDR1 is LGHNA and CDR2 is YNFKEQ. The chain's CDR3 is CASSQDMTSTDTQYF. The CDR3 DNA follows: TGTGCCAGCAGCCAAGATATGACTAGCACAGATACGCAGTATTTT.

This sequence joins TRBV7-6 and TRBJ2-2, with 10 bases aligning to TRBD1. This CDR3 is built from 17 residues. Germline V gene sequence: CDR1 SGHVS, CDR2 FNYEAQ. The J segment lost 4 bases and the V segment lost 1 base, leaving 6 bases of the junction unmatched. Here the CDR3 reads CASSLVARTGGTGELFF. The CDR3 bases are TGTGCCAGCAGCTTAGTGGCCCGGACAGGGGGCACCGGGGAGCTGTTTTTT.

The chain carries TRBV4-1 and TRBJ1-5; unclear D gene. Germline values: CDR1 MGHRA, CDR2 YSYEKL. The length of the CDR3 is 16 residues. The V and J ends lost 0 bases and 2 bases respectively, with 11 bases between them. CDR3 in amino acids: CASSQDWAVCNQPQHF. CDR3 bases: TGCGCCAGCAGCCAAGATTGGGCAGTTTGCAATCAGCCCCAGCATTTT.

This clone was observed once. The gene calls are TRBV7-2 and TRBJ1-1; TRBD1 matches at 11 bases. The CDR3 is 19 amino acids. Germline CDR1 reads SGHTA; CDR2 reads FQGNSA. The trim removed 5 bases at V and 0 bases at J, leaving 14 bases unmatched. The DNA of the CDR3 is TGTGCCAGCAGCCAACCTCCCCAGGGACAGGGGGGTTTGAACACTGAAGCTTTCTTT. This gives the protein CASSQPPQGQGGLNTEAFF.

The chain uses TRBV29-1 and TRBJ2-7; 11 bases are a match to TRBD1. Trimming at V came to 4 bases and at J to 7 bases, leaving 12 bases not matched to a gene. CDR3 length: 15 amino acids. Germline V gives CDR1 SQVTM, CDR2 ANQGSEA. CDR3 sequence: CSVGVADRGHYEQYF. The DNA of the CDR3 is TGCAGCGTTGGCGTCGCGGACAGGGGGCATTATGAGCAGTACTTC.

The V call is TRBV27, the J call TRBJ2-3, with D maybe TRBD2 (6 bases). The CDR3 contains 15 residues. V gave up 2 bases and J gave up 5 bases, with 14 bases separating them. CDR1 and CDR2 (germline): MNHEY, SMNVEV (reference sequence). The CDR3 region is CASSLGGRPVDTQYF. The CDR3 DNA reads TGTGCCAGCAGTTTAGGAGGGAGGCCCGTAGATACGCAGTATTTT.

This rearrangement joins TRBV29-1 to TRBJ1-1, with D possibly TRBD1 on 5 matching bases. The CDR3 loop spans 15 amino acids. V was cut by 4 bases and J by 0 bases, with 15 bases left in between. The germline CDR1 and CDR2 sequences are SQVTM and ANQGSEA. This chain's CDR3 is CSVGGGFGMNTEAFF. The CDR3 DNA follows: TGCAGCGTTGGGGGGGGGTTCGGAATGAACACTGAAGCTTTCTTT.

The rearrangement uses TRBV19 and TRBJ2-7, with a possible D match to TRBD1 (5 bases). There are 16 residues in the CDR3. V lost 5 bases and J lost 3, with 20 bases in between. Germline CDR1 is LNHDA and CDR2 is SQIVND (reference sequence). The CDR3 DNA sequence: TGTGCCAGTAGTCTAATGGGGCAGGGTCCATTCTACGAGCAGTACTTC. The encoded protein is CASSLMGQGPFYEQYF.

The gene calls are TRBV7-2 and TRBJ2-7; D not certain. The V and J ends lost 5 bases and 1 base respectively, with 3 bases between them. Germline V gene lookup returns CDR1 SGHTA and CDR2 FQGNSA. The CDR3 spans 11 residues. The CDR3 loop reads CASSTSYEQYF. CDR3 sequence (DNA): TGTGCCAGCAGCACATCCTACGAGCAGTACTTC. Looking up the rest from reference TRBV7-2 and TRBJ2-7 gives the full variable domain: GAGVSQSPSNKVTEKGKDVELRCDPISGHTALYWYRQSLGQGLEFLIYFQGNSAPDKSGLPSDRFSAERTGGSVSTLTIQRTQQEDSAVYLCASSTSYEQYFGPGTRLTVT.